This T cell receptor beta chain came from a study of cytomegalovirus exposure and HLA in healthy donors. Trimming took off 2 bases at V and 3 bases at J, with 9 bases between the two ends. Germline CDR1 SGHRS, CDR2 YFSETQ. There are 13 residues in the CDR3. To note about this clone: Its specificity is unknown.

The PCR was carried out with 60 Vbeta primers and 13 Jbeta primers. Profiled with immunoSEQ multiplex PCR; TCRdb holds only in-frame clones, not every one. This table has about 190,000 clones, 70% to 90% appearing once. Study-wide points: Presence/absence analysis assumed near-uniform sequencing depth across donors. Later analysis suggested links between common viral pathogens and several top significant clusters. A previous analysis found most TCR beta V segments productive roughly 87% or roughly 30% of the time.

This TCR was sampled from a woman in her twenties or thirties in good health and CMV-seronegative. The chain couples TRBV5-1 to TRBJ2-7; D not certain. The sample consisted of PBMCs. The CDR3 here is CASSFEVRYEQYF. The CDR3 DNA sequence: TGCGCCAGCAGCTTTGAGGTCCGCTACGAGCAGTACTTC.